These 21 T cell receptor beta chains originate from one sample sequenced in a study of blood T cell repertoires in COVID-19. Libraries were prepared by immunoSEQ multiplex PCR; TCRdb keeps only in-frame clonotypes and omits some of them. Of 100,000 to 130,000 clones in the sample, 80% to 90% are singletons; the top ten hold 2% to 3%. Sequencing was done on a sample of peripheral blood. These receptors came from a human donor in a cohort sampled during active COVID-19.

With respect to this clone: Relative to the germline gene, one junction end is altered; a read error may explain this. The chain combines TRBV7-2 with TRBJ2-3, with TRBD2 identical over 8 bases. This CDR3 is built from 17 residues. The germline V gene has CDR1 SGHTA and CDR2 FQGNSA. CDR3 DNA sequence: TGTGCCAGCAGCTTGTTCGGGGGGGCGTCCAAACGATATACTCAGTATTTT. It yields the protein CASSLFGGASKRYTQYF.

The rearrangement uses TRBV4-1 and TRBJ2-5; D call uncertain. V was shortened by 1 base and J by 4 bases, with 10 bases between the two germline ends. Germline V gives CDR1 MGHRA, CDR2 YSYEKL. The CDR3 has 14 residues. CDR3 sequence reads: CASSQAASGETQYF. The CDR3 coding sequence is TGCGCCAGCAGCCAAGCAGCGTCTGGAGAGACCCAGTACTTC.

The chain employs TRBV6-1 and TRBJ2-7; D possibly corresponds to TRBD1 (5 bases). CDR3 length: 14 amino acids. Trimming stripped 0 bases from V and 3 bases from J, with 9 bases between. Germline-derived CDR1 and CDR2 are MNHNS and SASEGT. The CDR3, as DNA: TGTGCCAGCAGTGAAGCAGGGGAAGGCTACGAGCAGTACTTC. Its translation is CASSEAGEGYEQYF.

J is TRBJ1-6 and V is TRBV5-1, with D hard to call. V was trimmed by 4 bases and J by 8 bases, leaving 13 bases between them. From germline, CDR1 is SGHRS and CDR2 YFSETQ. The CDR3 runs 14 residues. As DNA, the CDR3 is TGCGCCAGCAGCAGAGCGGGAAATGATTCACCCCTCCACTTT. As protein: CASSRAGNDSPLHF.

The CDR3 sequence: CASSHNYGYTF. DNA for the CDR3: TGTGCCAGCAGCCATAACTATGGCTACACCTTC. The J gene is TRBJ1-2, the V gene TRBV12-3 or TRBV12-4; D gene uncertain. The CDR3 consists of 11 residues. Trimming left V 6 bases short and J 1 base short, with 3 bases between.

The rearrangement joins TRBV7-2 to TRBJ2-7; maybe TRBD2 (6 bases). The CDR3 has 11 residues. The germline V and J ends were trimmed by 7 bases and 7 bases, with 11 bases remaining between them. CDR1 is SGHTA, CDR2 FQGNSA, per germline. The CDR3 DNA reads as TGTGCCAGCACGCTGGGGGGTGAGCAGTACTTC. Protein: CASTLGGEQYF.

V is TRBV28 and J is TRBJ1-6; no reliable D call. The CDR3 is made up of 14 amino acids. The V and J ends lost 9 bases and 3 bases respectively, with 12 bases between them. Germline CDR1 is MDHEN and CDR2 is SYDVKM. As DNA, the CDR3 is TGTGCCAGTACAAGAACCCTCTATAATTCACCCCTCCACTTT. Protein sequence: CASTRTLYNSPLHF.

This rearrangement joins TRBV7-8 to TRBJ2-7; 7 bases fit TRBD1. In germline, CDR1 is SGHVS, CDR2 FQNEAQ. V lost 5 bases and J lost 5; bases outside the gene matches: 18. The CDR3 has 17 amino acids. The CDR3 DNA reads TGTGCCAGCAGCCCTAGGCCTCCCCTCACAGGGGAACACGAGCAGTACTTC. Its translation: CASSPRPPLTGEHEQYF.

The chain employs TRBV3-1 (or the pseudogene TRBV3-2) and TRBJ2-5; 10 bases align to TRBD2. This CDR3 has 16 amino acids. Germline loops: CDR1 LGHDT, CDR2 YNNKEL (reference sequence). Germline trimming cut 5 bases from V and 3 bases from J; bases unmatched to any gene: 9. CDR3 protein: CASSLRTSGVEETQYF. CDR3 coding DNA: TGTGCCAGCAGCTTACGGACTAGCGGAGTGGAAGAGACCCAGTACTTC.

The V and J genes are TRBV3-1 (or the pseudogene TRBV3-2) and TRBJ1-5; 8 nucleotides align to TRBD1. This CDR3 comprises 12 residues. Trimming at V came to 5 bases and at J to 7 bases, leaving 1 base not matched to a gene. Germline CDR1 and CDR2: LGHDT and YNNKEL (reference sequence). The CDR3 spells CASSDRGQPQHF. For the CDR3, the DNA is TGTGCCAGCAGCGACAGGGGACAGCCCCAGCATTTT.

This rearrangement joins TRBV5-1 to TRBJ1-1; tentative D call: TRBD1 (6 bases). The CDR3 runs 15 residues. Germline V gene lookup returns CDR1 SGHRS and CDR2 YFSETQ. Trimming pared 6 bases from V and 4 bases from J, leaving 19 bases between. CDR3: CASKKGVLSGTEAFF. DNA of the CDR3: TGCGCCAGCAAGAAGGGGGTTTTGTCAGGCACTGAAGCTTTCTTT.

This chain links TRBV6-5 with TRBJ1-2, with D tentatively TRBD1 (6 bases). V was shortened by 6 bases and J by 4 bases, with 15 bases between the two germline ends. The CDR3 totals 14 residues. Germline V gene data show CDR1 as MNHEY and CDR2 as SVGAGI. The CDR3 DNA reads as TGTGCCAGCAGAGGACAGACCTCAGGCTATGGCTACACCTTC. Translating it yields CASRGQTSGYGYTF.

V gene TRBV28 combines with J gene TRBJ2-6, with D perhaps TRBD1 (5 bases). From germline, CDR1 is MDHEN and CDR2 SYDVKM. V was clipped by 5 bases and J by 9 bases, with 8 bases between them. This CDR3 region has 12 residues. For the CDR3, the DNA is TGTGCCAGCAGTACAGGTCTCAACGTCCTGACTTTC. This codes for CASSTGLNVLTF.

The chain links TRBV5-6 to TRBJ1-1; D not resolved. Germline lookup yields CDR1 SGHDT and CDR2 YYEEEE. CDR3 length: 14 residues. Trimming left V 0 bases short and J 9 bases short, with 15 bases between. CDR3: CASSLAGWSSQAFF. The CDR3 DNA is TGTGCCAGCAGCTTGGCCGGTTGGTCATCCCAAGCTTTCTTT. The full variable domain, its missing parts supplied by reference TRBV5-6 and TRBJ1-1, is DAGVTQSPTHLIKTRGQQVTLRCSPKSGHDTVSWYQQALGQGPQFIFQYYEEEERQRGNFPDRFSGHQFPNYSSELNVNALLLGDSALYLCASSLAGWSSQAFFGQGTRLTVV.

The chain is built from TRBV29-1 and TRBJ1-2; D is ambiguous. The CDR3 loop spans 14 amino acids. V lost 4 bases, J lost 5 bases, and 17 bases lay in between. From germline, CDR1 is SQVTM and CDR2 ANQGSEA. CDR3 nucleotides: TGCAGCGTTGTAGACTTCGACGGGTATTATGGCTACACCTTC. Protein sequence: CSVVDFDGYYGYTF.

The V call is TRBV28, the J call TRBJ2-7; weak D call: TRBD1 (5 bases). Germline CDR1 is MDHEN and CDR2 is SYDVKM. The CDR3 spans 13 residues. V was cut by 6 bases and J by 3 bases, with 12 bases left in between. Written as DNA, the CDR3 is TGTGCCAGCAGCCCGATCGACAGCTACGAGCAGTACTTC. Its translation: CASSPIDSYEQYF.

The chain recombines TRBV29-1 with TRBJ2-3, with D tentatively TRBD2 (5 bases). The CDR3 covers 11 residues. The germline V gene has CDR1 SQVTM and CDR2 ANQGSEA. Trimming pared 6 bases from V and 6 bases from J, leaving 10 bases between. The CDR3: CSVVAYDTQYF. The DNA of the CDR3 is TGCAGCGTGGTAGCGTACGATACGCAGTATTTT.

This sequence joins TRBV18 and TRBJ1-1; D is unresolved. Trimming took 3 bases from V and 1 from J, leaving 21 bases between them. Germline lookup yields CDR1 KGHSH and CDR2 LQKENI. This CDR3 spans 18 amino acids. CDR3 sequence reads: CASSPLNLADHKNTEAFF. Here the CDR3 DNA reads TGTGCCAGCTCACCCCTGAATCTGGCCGATCACAAGAACACTGAAGCTTTCTTT.

The chain joins TRBV6-6 to TRBJ1-2, with a tentative D call TRBD1 (6 bases). CDR1 and CDR2 from the germline V gene are MNHNY and SVGAGI (reference sequence). The CDR3 is 15 amino acids. The V gene lost 4 bases and the J gene lost 0 bases, with 12 bases spanning the gap. The CDR3 sequence: CASSSRQAANYGYTF. CDR3 in DNA: TGTGCCAGCAGTTCGAGACAGGCAGCTAACTATGGCTACACCTTC.

The chain combines TRBV5-4 with TRBJ1-2, with D tentatively TRBD1 (6 bases). Trimming removed 7 bases from V and 6 bases from J, with 13 bases in between. Looked up from germline, CDR1 is SGHNT and CDR2 is YYREEE (reference sequence). This CDR3 region has 12 residues. The CDR3 loop is CASPVGGDGYTF. The CDR3 region has the DNA TGTGCCAGCCCGGTAGGGGGAGATGGCTACACCTTC. Full variable domain (outside the CDR3, taken from reference TRBV5-4 and TRBJ1-2): ETGVTQSPTHLIKTRGQQVTLRCSSQSGHNTVSWYQQALGQGPQFIFQYYREEENGRGNFPPRFSGLQFPNYSSELNVNALELDDSALYLCASPVGGDGYTFGSGTRLTVV.

The gene calls are TRBV19 and TRBJ2-3; D unresolved. Deletions cut 5 bases from V and 4 bases from J, with 13 bases between. The CDR3 loop spans 14 amino acids. CDR1 is LNHDA, CDR2 SQIVND, per germline (reference sequence). CDR3 sequence (DNA): TGTGCCAGTAGTCGGCTAGTTTACCCAGATACGCAGTATTTT. Its protein is CASSRLVYPDTQYF.